This TCR beta chain was retrieved from a study of shared clonotypes between healthy human individuals. General study points: Naive subsets typically showed greater estimated richness than memory subsets.

Sequencing used immunoSEQ multiplex PCR; TCRdb keeps in-frame clones, though not all of them. The sample holds approximately 2.5 million clones, 93% seen once. In regard to this clone: Its antigen is unknown.

This CDR3 is built from 14 residues. V gave up 0 bases and J gave up 7 bases, with 13 bases separating them. Germline lookup yields CDR1 SGHRS and CDR2 YFSETQ. Sequencing input: naive CD4+ T cells from PBMCs. Documented subset: CD45RA+ positively selected. The source of this sequence is a man younger than 35 in good health. Some clones in this sample may be carry-over from other donors' samples. This chain uses TRBV5-1 with TRBJ1-2; D is undetermined. The CDR3 sequence is CASSLDPNDAGYTF. The CDR3 DNA follows: TGCGCCAGCAGCTTGGATCCCAACGATGCTGGCTACACCTTC.